Below, 30 T cell receptor beta chains from the same sample are listed, as sequenced in a study of radiation and T cells in renal cell carcinoma. Time point denoted: blood 4 weeks post-SBRT, at nephrectomy. Treatment of the sample: 15 Gy SBRT to primary tumor, nephrectomy 4 weeks later. The table came from immunoSEQ multiplex PCR; TCRdb's copy has only in-frame clones and leaves some out. The sample carries approximately 150,000 clones, around nine tenths recorded once. The material sequenced was blood, taken from a patient whose treatment included radiotherapy and nephrectomy. These receptors were obtained from a woman between 50 and 59 years old with renal cell carcinoma.

This clone has a handful of counts. V is TRBV6-5 and J is TRBJ2-7, with a possible D match to TRBD1 (6 bases). Germline lookup yields CDR1 MNHEY and CDR2 SVGAGI. CDR3 length: 14 amino acids. V was cut by 2 bases and J by 2 bases, with 10 bases left in between. The CDR3 here is CASSYRWTAYEQYF. CDR3 bases: TGTGCCAGCAGTTACCGGTGGACAGCCTACGAGCAGTACTTC.

This clone was observed a handful of times. The V gene is TRBV5-1, the J gene TRBJ1-5; D uncertain. There are 13 residues in the CDR3. Germline V gene data show CDR1 as SGHRS and CDR2 as YFSETQ. The V gene lost 0 bases and the J gene lost 6 bases, with 7 bases spanning the gap. The CDR3, as DNA: TGCGCCAGCAGCTTGGTGGAGGGTCAGCCCCAGCATTTT. As protein: CASSLVEGQPQHF.

The V call is TRBV10-3, the J call TRBJ1-4, with TRBD1 as a possible D gene (5 bases). V lost 10 bases and J 2 bases, leaving 14 bases between the germline ends. Germline CDR1 is ENHRY and CDR2 is SYGVKD. The CDR3 consists of 14 residues. CDR3 region: CASLTGTTNEKLFF. The CDR3 nucleotides are TGTGCCAGCCTCACGGGGACGACTAATGAAAAACTGTTTTTT.

A single count supports this clone. The gene calls are TRBV10-2 and TRBJ2-6; 9 bases line up with TRBD1. The CDR3 length is 17 residues. Germline V gives CDR1 WSHSY, CDR2 SAAADI. V lost 1 base to trimming and J lost 4 bases; unmatched junction nucleotides: 5. As DNA, the CDR3 is TGCGCCAGCAGTGAGTGGGACAGGGTTTCCGGGGCCAACGTCCTGACTTTC. Protein sequence: CASSEWDRVSGANVLTF.

This clone was seen more than once but under ten times. The V call is TRBV6-4, the J call TRBJ2-5, with 8 bases matching TRBD1. The V segment lost 6 bases and the J segment 2 bases; nucleotides outside the gene matches: 8. CDR3 length: 15 residues. Germline CDR1 and CDR2: MRHNA and SNTAGT. The CDR3 nucleotides read TGTGCCAGCAGCCAGGGGGCAGGAAAACAAGAGACCCAGTACTTC. Translation: CASSQGAGKQETQYF.

This chain joins TRBV19 and TRBJ1-5, with D perhaps TRBD1 (6 bases). This CDR3 is 13 amino acids long. CDR1 LNHDA and CDR2 SQIVND come from the germline V gene (reference sequence). Trimming pared 7 bases from V and 4 bases from J, leaving 11 bases between. CDR3 DNA sequence: TGTGCCAGTACCCTAGGGGGTAATCAGCCCCAGCATTTT. Protein product: CASTLGGNQPQHF.

This clone turned up a few times. The gene calls are TRBV27 and TRBJ1-4; 7 nucleotides line up with TRBD1. CDR1 is MNHEY and CDR2 is SMNVEV in the germline V gene (reference sequence). Trimming at V came to 5 bases and at J to 3 bases, leaving 6 bases not matched to a gene. This CDR3 contains 15 residues. The CDR3 region has the DNA TGTGCCAGCAGTACACGACAGGGCGCTAATGAAAAACTGTTTTTT. Its translation is CASSTRQGANEKLFF.

J is TRBJ2-5 and V is TRBV5-1; 14 positions agree with TRBD2. Germline CDR1 is SGHRS and CDR2 is YFSETQ. With V trimmed by 4 bases and J by 2 bases, 7 bases remained unmatched. This CDR3 is built from 17 residues. CDR3 nucleotides: TGCGCCAGCAGCATCGGACTAGCGGGGGGTTGGCAAGAGACCCAGTACTTC. This translates into CASSIGLAGGWQETQYF.

This rearrangement joins TRBV6-6 to TRBJ1-6, with D tentatively TRBD1 (6 bases). The germline V gene has CDR1 MNHNY and CDR2 SVGAGI (reference sequence). The V end lost 4 bases, the J end lost 9 bases, and 16 bases lay between the germline ends. The CDR3 spans 15 residues. For the CDR3, the DNA is TGTGCCAGCAGTTCCGGGCCACAGGGAGGTTCACCCCTCCACTTT. As protein: CASSSGPQGGSPLHF.

CDR3 loop: CASSQALRDRGPNEQFF. CDR3 nucleotides: TGCGCCAGCAGCCAAGCTCTTCGGGACAGGGGACCCAATGAGCAGTTCTTC. The V gene is TRBV4-3, the J gene TRBJ2-1, with 10 bases matching TRBD1. The germline CDR1 and CDR2 sequences are LGHNA and YSLEER. The CDR3 runs 17 residues. The V gene end was trimmed by 1 base and the J gene end by 6 bases; junction bases not matched to a gene: 9.

The chain carries TRBV7-9 and TRBJ1-3; no reliable D call. Per germline, CDR1 SEHNR and CDR2 FQNEAQ (reference sequence). V gave up 2 bases and J gave up 0 bases, with 8 bases separating them. This CDR3 has 15 residues. As DNA, the CDR3 is TGTGCCAGCAGCTTAACGGCGGACTCTGGAAACACCATATATTTT. Encoded protein: CASSLTADSGNTIYF.

The table lists this clone with a count of one. V is TRBV4-2 and J is TRBJ2-3, with a tentative D call TRBD2 (6 bases). This CDR3 region has 14 residues. CDR1 LGHNA and CDR2 YNFKEQ come from the germline V gene. The V and J ends lost 5 bases and 0 bases respectively, with 9 bases between them. The CDR3 DNA follows: TGTGCCAGCAGCGCGAGCGGGAGCACAGATACGCAGTATTTT. It encodes CASSASGSTDTQYF.

This chain's CDR3 is CSVVQGGQPQHF. The CDR3 nucleotides are TGCAGCGTTGTACAGGGCGGTCAGCCCCAGCATTTT. The chain joins TRBV29-1 to TRBJ1-5, with D possibly TRBD1 on 6 matching bases. CDR1 is SQVTM, CDR2 ANQGSEA, per germline. The CDR3 is made up of 12 amino acids. V lost 4 bases and J lost 6, with 10 bases in between.

This chain links TRBV6-6 with TRBJ1-5, with D perhaps TRBD1 (5 bases). The CDR3 has 13 residues. Trimming took off 6 bases at V and 9 bases at J, with 15 bases between the two ends. CDR1 and CDR2 from the germline V gene are MNHNY and SVGAGI (reference sequence). The CDR3 sequence is CASSADSSRPQHF. Written as DNA, the CDR3 is TGTGCCAGCAGCGCAGACAGTTCTCGGCCCCAGCATTTT.

The chain joins TRBV2 to TRBJ2-2, with a possible D match to TRBD2 (6 bases). Germline V gene data show CDR1 as SNHLY and CDR2 as FYNNEI. The ends were cut back, 6 bases at V and 5 bases at J, with 16 bases in the middle. This CDR3 is 15 amino acids long. This chain's CDR3 is CASRTVSAGTGELFF. The CDR3 nucleotides read TGTGCCAGCAGGACGGTATCCGCGGGGACCGGGGAGCTGTTTTTT.

The V gene is TRBV7-9, the J gene TRBJ2-6, with TRBD2 matching over 7 bases. The germline V gene encodes CDR1 SEHNR and CDR2 FQNEAQ (reference sequence). Trimming cost V 3 bases and J 0 bases; bases outside gene matches: 11. CDR3 length equals 19 residues. CDR3 amino acids: CASSFSGAAASSGANVLTF. Written as DNA, the CDR3 is TGTGCCAGCAGCTTCAGCGGGGCGGCAGCAAGCTCTGGGGCCAACGTCCTGACTTTC. Supplemented by reference TRBV7-9 and TRBJ2-6, the full variable domain reads DTGVSQNPRHKITKRGQNVTFRCDPISEHNRLYWYRQTLGQGPEFLTYFQNEAQLEKSRLLSDRFSAERPKGSFSTLEIQRTEQGDSAMYLCASSFSGAAASSGANVLTFGAGSRLTVL.

V is TRBV5-1 and J is TRBJ2-3, with D perhaps matching TRBD2 (6 bases). V shed 1 base and J shed 0 bases, with 12 bases lying between them. The CDR3 consists of 16 residues. CDR1 is SGHRS and CDR2 is YFSETQ in the germline V gene. The CDR3 nucleotides are TGCGCCAGCAGCTTGTCAAGGGACTCTAGCACAGATACGCAGTATTTT. Translation gives CASSLSRDSSTDTQYF.

V is TRBV5-1 and J is TRBJ2-1; TRBD1 agrees at 9 bases. Trimming took 1 base from V and 10 from J; bases not matched to a gene: 3. The CDR3 consists of 13 residues. Germline loops: CDR1 SGHRS, CDR2 YFSETQ. CDR3 nucleotides: TGCGCCAGCAGCTTGAGACAGGGGGGAGAGCAGTTCTTC. It codes for CASSLRQGGEQFF. Variable domain in full (rest from reference TRBV5-1 and TRBJ2-1): KAGVTQTPRYLIKTRGQQVTLSCSPISGHRSVSWYQQTPGQGLQFLFEYFSETQRNKGNFPGRFSGRQFSNSRSEMNVSTLELGDSALYLCASSLRQGGEQFFGPGTRLTVL.

The J gene is TRBJ2-5, the V gene TRBV7-2; 7 nucleotides align to TRBD1. The germline V gene has CDR1 SGHTA and CDR2 FQGNSA. The ends lost 5 bases at V and 9 bases at J; junction bases unmatched: 12. This CDR3 is built from 14 residues. CDR3 nucleotide sequence: TGTGCCAGCAGCCCACGGACAAGGGGGCTGGCCCAGTACTTC. It yields the protein CASSPRTRGLAQYF.

The CDR3 here is CASSSTGGAGNTIYF. The CDR3 nucleotides read TGTGCCAGCAGTTCTACAGGGGGGGCTGGAAACACCATATATTTT. The chain combines TRBV6-5 with TRBJ1-3; TRBD1 matches at 8 bases. This CDR3 region has 15 residues. V lost 4 bases and J lost 2; bases outside the gene matches: 4. CDR1 is MNHEY, CDR2 SVGAGI, per germline.

CDR3 residues: CASSWDSHEQYF. CDR3 nucleotides: TGTGCCAGCAGTTGGGACAGCCACGAGCAGTACTTC. The chain uses TRBV7-2 and TRBJ2-7, with 7 bases identical to TRBD1. J gave up 5 bases and V 6 bases, and 4 bases lay outside the gene matches. CDR3 length: 12 amino acids. Germline V gives CDR1 SGHTA, CDR2 FQGNSA.

The J gene is TRBJ1-1, the V gene TRBV27; no firm D call. V was shortened by 2 bases and J by 4 bases, with 8 bases between the two germline ends. The CDR3 sequence is 13 residues long. Germline CDR1 MNHEY, CDR2 SMNVEV (reference sequence). CDR3 in amino acids: CASSLVVSTEAFF. In DNA, the CDR3 is TGTGCCAGCAGTTTAGTCGTAAGCACTGAAGCTTTCTTT.

The genes are TRBV18 and TRBJ2-3, with a possible D match to TRBD2 (6 bases). V dropped 4 bases and J dropped 0 bases, with 11 bases sitting between them. There are 15 residues in the CDR3. The germline V gene encodes CDR1 KGHSH and CDR2 LQKENI. CDR3 in DNA: TGTGCCAGCTCACGGCGGGGAGATAGCACAGATACGCAGTATTTT. Its protein product is CASSRRGDSTDTQYF.

This chain links TRBV9 with TRBJ2-1; no definite D call. This CDR3 has 12 amino acids. The germline V gene encodes CDR1 SGDLS and CDR2 YYNGEE. The germline V and J ends were trimmed by 4 bases and 10 bases, with 12 bases remaining between them. The CDR3 coding sequence is TGTGCCAGCAGCCCCTCCCGCGGAGAGCAGTTCTTC. Translating it yields CASSPSRGEQFF.

J is TRBJ2-1 and V is TRBV7-3; D not resolved. Deletions cut 0 bases from V and 5 bases from J, with 8 bases between. Germline lookup yields CDR1 SGHTA and CDR2 FQGTGA. This CDR3 is built from 14 residues. The DNA for the CDR3 is TGTGCCAGCAGCTTAACGCCGAGTAACAATGAGCAGTTCTTC. Amino acids: CASSLTPSNNEQFF.

The genes are TRBV2 and TRBJ2-2, with 8 bases aligning to TRBD1. This CDR3 has 15 amino acids. V trimming: 5 bases; J trimming: 4 bases; junction bases outside the gene matches: 6. Germline lookup yields CDR1 SNHLY and CDR2 FYNNEI. CDR3 protein: CASSPGQEFTGELFF. The CDR3, as DNA: TGTGCCAGCAGTCCGGGACAGGAATTCACCGGGGAGCTGTTTTTT.

The V call is TRBV29-1, the J call TRBJ2-3, with 11 bases fitting TRBD2. The length of the CDR3 is 18 residues. Unmatched junction bases numbered 13, after V lost 4 bases and J lost 1 base. CDR1 SQVTM and CDR2 ANQGSEA come from the germline V gene. The CDR3 coding sequence is TGCAGCGTTGTGGTCGGGACTAGCGGCCCGGGAGGCACAGATACGCAGTATTTT. Its protein product is CSVVVGTSGPGGTDTQYF.

The genes are TRBV7-8 and TRBJ2-5; 13 bases are a match to TRBD2. The CDR3 extends over 16 amino acids. Germline V lookup: CDR1 SGHVS, CDR2 FQNEAQ. Germline trimming cut 4 bases from V and 1 base from J; bases unmatched to any gene: 3. CDR3 coding DNA: TGTGCCAGCAGCTCTGGACTAGCGGGAGTCCAAGAGACCCAGTACTTC. Amino acid sequence: CASSSGLAGVQETQYF.

This chain connects TRBV7-2 to TRBJ2-1, with D perhaps TRBD2 (6 bases). The CDR3 sequence is 15 residues long. Between the trimmed V and J ends, which lost 6 bases and 0 bases, there was a span of 12 bases. Germline lookup yields CDR1 SGHTA and CDR2 FQGNSA. DNA for the CDR3: TGTGCCAGCAGTTTTAGCGGTTACTCCTACAATGAGCAGTTCTTC. Residues: CASSFSGYSYNEQFF.

The CDR3 DNA is TGTGCCAGCAGCCAAGTGAGCGCCTCAGCCAAAAACATTCAGTACTTC. Translation gives CASSQVSASAKNIQYF. The J gene is TRBJ2-4, the V gene TRBV4-2; D is unclear. V lost 1 base and J 0 bases, leaving 10 bases between the germline ends. CDR1 is LGHNA, CDR2 YNFKEQ, per germline. The length of the CDR3 is 16 residues.